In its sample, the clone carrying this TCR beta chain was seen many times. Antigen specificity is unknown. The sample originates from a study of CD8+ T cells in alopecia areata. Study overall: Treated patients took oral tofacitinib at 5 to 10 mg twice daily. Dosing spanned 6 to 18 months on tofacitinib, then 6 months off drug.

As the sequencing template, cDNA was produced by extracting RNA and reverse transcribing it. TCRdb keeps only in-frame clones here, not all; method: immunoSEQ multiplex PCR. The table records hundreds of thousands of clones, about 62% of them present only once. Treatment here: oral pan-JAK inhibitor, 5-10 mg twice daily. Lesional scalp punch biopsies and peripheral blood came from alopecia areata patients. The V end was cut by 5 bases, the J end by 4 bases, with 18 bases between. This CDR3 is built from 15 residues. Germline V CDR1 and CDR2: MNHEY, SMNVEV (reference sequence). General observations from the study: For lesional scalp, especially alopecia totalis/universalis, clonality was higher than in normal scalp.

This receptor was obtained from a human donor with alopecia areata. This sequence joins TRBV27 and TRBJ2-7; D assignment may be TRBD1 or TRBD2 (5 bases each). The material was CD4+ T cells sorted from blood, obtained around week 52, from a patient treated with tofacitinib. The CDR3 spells CASSPPGTPPYEQYF. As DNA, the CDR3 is TGTGCCAGCAGTCCACCCGGGACCCCCCCTTACGAGCAGTACTTC.